This TCR beta chain was retrieved from a study of blood T cells in healthy people across ages. Findings and limits, study-wide: Naive T cell percentage showed a strong correlation with the diversity of TCR beta.

It was around 10 milliliters of peripheral blood that were drawn from each donor. This clonotype was detected a few times. Its antigen is still unknown. For the second PCR, which ran for roughly 7 to 11 cycles, a sample-barcoded 5' primer and a J-beta primer mix were used. MiXCR, run by TCRdb on the 5' RACE reads, gives a single entry per CDR3 protein. This table has more than 750,000 distinct CDR3 sequences, 25% to 30% appearing once. This sample was also put to use in a study of T cells of mothers and their children. That report notes: Sequencing got over 10 million TCR beta CDR3 reads from each mother and some 3 million from each child.

This clonotype originated in a woman aged 40 to 50 in good health. Material for sequencing was blood.

The CDR3 DNA reads TGTGCCAGCAGTTCCTCCGGGACAGGGTTTGAAAAACTGTTTTTT. Translating it yields CASSSSGTGFEKLFF. J is TRBJ1-4 and V is TRBV12-3 or TRBV12-4; TRBD1 matches at 9 bases. V dropped 4 bases and J dropped 7; count of bases not matched to a gene: 7. CDR3 size: 15 residues.